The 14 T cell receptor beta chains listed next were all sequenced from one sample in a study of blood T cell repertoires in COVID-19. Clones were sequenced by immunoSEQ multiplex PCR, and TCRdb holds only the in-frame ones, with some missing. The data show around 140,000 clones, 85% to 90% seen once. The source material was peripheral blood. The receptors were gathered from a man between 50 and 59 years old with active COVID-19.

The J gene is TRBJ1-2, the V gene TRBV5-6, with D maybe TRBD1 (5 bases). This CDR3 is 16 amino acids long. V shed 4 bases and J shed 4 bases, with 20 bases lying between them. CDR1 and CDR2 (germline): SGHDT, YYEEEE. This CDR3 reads CASSPVGAPPGYGYTF. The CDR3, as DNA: TGTGCCAGCAGCCCAGTAGGGGCCCCCCCTGGCTATGGCTACACCTTC.

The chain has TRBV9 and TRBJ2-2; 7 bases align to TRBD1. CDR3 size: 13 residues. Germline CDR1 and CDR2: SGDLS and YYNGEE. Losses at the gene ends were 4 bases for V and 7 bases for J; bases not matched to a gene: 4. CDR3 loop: CASSNTGVGELFF. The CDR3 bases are TGTGCCAGCAGCAACACAGGGGTCGGGGAGCTGTTTTTT.

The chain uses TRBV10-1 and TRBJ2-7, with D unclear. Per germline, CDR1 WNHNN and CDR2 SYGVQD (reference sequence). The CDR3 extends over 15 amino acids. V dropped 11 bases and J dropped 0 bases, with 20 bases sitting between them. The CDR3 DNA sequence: TGCGCCCGTGAATTAGGAGCCGGCCCCTCCTACGAGCAGTACTTC. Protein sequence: CARELGAGPSYEQYF.

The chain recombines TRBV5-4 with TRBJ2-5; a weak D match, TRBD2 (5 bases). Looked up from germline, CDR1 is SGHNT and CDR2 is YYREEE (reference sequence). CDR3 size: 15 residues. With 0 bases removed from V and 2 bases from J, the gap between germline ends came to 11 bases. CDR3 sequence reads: CASSLGLAGQETQYF. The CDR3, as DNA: TGTGCCAGCAGCTTGGGGCTGGCGGGTCAAGAGACCCAGTACTTC.

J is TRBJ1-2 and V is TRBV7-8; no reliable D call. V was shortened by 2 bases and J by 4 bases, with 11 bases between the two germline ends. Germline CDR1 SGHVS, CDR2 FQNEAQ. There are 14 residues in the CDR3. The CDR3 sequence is CASSLPTPGYGYTF. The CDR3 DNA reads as TGTGCCAGCAGCTTACCTACCCCGGGCTATGGCTACACCTTC.

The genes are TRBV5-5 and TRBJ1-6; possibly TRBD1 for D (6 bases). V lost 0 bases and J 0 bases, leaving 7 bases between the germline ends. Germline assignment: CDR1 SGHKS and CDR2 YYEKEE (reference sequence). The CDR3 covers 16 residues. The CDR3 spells CASSLDRASYNSPLHF. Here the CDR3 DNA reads TGTGCCAGCAGCTTGGACAGGGCCTCCTATAATTCACCCCTCCACTTT.

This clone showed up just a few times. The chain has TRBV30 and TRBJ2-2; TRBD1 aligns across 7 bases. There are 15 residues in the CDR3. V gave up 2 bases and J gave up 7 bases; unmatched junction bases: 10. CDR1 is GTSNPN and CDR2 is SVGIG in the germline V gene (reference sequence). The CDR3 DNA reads TGTGCCTGGAGTCTCCGGGACAGAAGGCTCGGGGAGCTGTTTTTT. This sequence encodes CAWSLRDRRLGELFF.

CDR3 DNA: TGTGCCACCCAAACAGGGGGCCCCCCCAATCAGCCCCAGCATTTT. Its translation is CATQTGGPPNQPQHF. V usage is TRBV15 and J usage is TRBJ1-5; 9 bases align to TRBD1. The J segment lost 3 bases and the V segment lost 8 bases, leaving 8 bases of the junction unmatched. CDR1 is LNHNV, CDR2 YYDKDF, per germline (reference sequence). The CDR3 loop spans 15 amino acids.

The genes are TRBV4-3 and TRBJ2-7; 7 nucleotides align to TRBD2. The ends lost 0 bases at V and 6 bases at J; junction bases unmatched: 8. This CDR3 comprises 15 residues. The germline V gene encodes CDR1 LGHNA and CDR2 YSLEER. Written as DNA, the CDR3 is TGCGCCAGCAGCCAAGATAATCCAGGGAGGGGCGAGCAGTACTTC. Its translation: CASSQDNPGRGEQYF.

This CDR3 is CASSQDTNGGNNEQFF. CDR3 DNA sequence: TGTGCCAGCAGCCAAGATACGAACGGGGGAAACAATGAGCAGTTCTTC. This rearrangement joins TRBV4-2 to TRBJ2-1, with a weak D call TRBD2 (6 bases). The germline V and J ends were trimmed by 0 bases and 5 bases, with 14 bases remaining between them. Germline assignment: CDR1 LGHNA and CDR2 YNFKEQ. The CDR3 extends over 16 amino acids.

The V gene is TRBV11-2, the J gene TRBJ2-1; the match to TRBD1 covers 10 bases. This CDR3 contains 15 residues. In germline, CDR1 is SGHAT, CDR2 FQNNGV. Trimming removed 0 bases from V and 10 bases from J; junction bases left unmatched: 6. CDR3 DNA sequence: TGTGCCAGCAGCTTAGAGCTGACAGGGGGCGGGGAGCAGTTCTTC. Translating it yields CASSLELTGGGEQFF.

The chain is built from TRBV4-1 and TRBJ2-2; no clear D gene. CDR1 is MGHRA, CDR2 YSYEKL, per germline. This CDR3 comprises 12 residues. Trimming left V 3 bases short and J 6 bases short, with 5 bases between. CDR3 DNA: TGCGCCAGCAGCCAGCCGGCCGGGGAGCTGTTTTTT. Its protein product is CASSQPAGELFF.

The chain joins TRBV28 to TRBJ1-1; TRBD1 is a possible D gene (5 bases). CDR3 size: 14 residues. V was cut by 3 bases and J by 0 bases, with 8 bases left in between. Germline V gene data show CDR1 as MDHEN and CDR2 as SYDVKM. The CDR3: CASSLGGVNTEAFF. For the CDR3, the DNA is TGTGCCAGCAGTTTGGGGGGAGTGAACACTGAAGCTTTCTTT.

CDR3 in amino acids: CASSRYRGQGAEEQYF. The CDR3 bases are TGTGCCAGCAGCCGCTATAGGGGACAGGGGGCGGAAGAGCAGTACTTC. This sequence joins TRBV14 and TRBJ2-7, with 12 bases identical to TRBD1. V shed 4 bases, J shed 7 bases, and the junction held 11 bases outside the gene matches. This CDR3 is 16 amino acids long. Germline V gives CDR1 SGHDN, CDR2 FVKESK.